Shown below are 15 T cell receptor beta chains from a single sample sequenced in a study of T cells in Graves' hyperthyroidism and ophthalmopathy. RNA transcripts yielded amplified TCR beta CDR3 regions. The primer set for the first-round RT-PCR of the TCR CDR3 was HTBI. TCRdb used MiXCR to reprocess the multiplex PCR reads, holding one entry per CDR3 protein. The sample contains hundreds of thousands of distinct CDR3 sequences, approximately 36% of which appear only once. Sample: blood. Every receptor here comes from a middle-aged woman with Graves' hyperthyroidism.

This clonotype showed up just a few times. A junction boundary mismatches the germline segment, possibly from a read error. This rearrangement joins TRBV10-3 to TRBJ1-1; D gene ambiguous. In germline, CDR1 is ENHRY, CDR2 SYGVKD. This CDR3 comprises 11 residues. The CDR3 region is CASSYKAEAFF. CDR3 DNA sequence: TGTGCCAGCAGTTACAAGGCAGAAGCTTTCTTT.

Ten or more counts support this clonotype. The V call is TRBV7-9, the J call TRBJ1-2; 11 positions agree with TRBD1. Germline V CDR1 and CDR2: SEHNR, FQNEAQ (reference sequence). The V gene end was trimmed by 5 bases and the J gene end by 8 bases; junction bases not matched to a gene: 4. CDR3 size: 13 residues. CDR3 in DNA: TGTGCCAGCAGCGGACAGGGGGCGGAGGGCTACACCTTC. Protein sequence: CASSGQGAEGYTF.

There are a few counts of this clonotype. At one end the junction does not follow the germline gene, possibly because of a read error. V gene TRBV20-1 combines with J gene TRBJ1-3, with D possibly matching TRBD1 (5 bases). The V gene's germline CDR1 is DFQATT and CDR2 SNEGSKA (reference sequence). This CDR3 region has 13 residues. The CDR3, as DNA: TGCAGTGCTAGAGATCAGGGAAGTATTATCATGAATTTT. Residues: CSARDQGSIIMNF.

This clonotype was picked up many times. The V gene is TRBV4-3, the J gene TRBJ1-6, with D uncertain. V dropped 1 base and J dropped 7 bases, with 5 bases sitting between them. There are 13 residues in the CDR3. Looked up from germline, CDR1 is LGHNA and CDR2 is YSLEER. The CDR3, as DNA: TGCGCCAGCAGCCAAGTCCTGAATTCACCCCTCCACTTT. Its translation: CASSQVLNSPLHF.

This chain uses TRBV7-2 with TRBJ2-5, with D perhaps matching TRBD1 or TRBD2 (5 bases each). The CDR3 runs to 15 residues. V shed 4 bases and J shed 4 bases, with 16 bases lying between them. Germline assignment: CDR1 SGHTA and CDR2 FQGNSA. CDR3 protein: CASSSTGAGGETQYF. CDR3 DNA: TGTGCCAGCAGCTCCACAGGTGCTGGGGGAGAGACCCAGTACTTC. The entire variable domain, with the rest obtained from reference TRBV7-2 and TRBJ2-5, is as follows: GAGVSQSPSNKVTEKGKDVELRCDPISGHTALYWYRQSLGQGLEFLIYFQGNSAPDKSGLPSDRFSAERTGGSVSTLTIQRTQQEDSAVYLCASSSTGAGGETQYFGPGTRLLVL.

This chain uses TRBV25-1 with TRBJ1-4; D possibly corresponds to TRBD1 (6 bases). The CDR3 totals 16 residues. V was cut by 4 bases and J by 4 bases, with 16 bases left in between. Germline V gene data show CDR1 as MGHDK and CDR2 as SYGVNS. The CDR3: CASSAWRGGDNEKLFF. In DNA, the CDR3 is TGTGCCAGCAGTGCCTGGAGAGGGGGAGATAATGAAAAACTGTTTTTT.

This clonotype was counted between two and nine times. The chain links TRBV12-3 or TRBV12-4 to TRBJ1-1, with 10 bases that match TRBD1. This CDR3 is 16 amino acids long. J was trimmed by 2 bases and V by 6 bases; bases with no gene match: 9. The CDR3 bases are TGTGCCAGCAGCGACAGGGGGCTTGGCGGCAACACTGAAGCTTTCTTT. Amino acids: CASSDRGLGGNTEAFF.

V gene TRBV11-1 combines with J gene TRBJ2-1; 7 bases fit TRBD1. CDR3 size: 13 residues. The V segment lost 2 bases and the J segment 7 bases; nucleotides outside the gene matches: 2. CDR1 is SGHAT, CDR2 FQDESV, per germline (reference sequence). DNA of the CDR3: TGTGCCAGCAGCTTACGCAGGGGGAATGAGCAGTTCTTC. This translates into CASSLRRGNEQFF.

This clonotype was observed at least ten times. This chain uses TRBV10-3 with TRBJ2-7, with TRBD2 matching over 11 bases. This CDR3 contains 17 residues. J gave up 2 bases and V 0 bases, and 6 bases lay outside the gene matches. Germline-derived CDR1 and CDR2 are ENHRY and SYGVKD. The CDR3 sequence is CAISESASGRRPYEQYF. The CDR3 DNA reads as TGTGCCATCAGTGAGTCGGCTAGCGGGAGGCGCCCCTACGAGCAGTACTTC.

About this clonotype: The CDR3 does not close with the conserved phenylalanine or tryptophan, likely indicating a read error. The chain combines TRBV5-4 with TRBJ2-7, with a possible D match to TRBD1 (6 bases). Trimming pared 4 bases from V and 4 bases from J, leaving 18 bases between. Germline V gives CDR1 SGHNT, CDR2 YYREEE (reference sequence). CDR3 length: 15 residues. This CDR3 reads CASSQEGRGGYEQYS. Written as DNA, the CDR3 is TGTGCCAGCAGCCAAGAAGGCAGGGGTGGGTACGAGCAGTACTCC.

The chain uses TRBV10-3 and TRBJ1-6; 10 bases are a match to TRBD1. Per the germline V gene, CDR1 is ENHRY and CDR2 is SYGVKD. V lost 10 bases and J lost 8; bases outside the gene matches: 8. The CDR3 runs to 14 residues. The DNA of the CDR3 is TGTGCCAGCTGTCGGGACAGGGGTGATTCACCCCTCCACTTT. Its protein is CASCRDRGDSPLHF.

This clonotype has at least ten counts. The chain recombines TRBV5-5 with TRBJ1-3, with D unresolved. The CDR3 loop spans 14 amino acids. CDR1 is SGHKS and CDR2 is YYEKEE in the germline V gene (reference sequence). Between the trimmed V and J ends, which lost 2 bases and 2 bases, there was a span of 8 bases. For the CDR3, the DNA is TGTGCCAGCAGCTTCGGATCGGCTGGAAACACCATATATTTT. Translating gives CASSFGSAGNTIYF.

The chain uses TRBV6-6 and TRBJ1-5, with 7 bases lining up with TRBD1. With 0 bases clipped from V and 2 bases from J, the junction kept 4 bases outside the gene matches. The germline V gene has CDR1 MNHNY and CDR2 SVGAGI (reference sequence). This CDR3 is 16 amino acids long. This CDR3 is CASSYSRQGGNQPQHF. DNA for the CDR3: TGTGCCAGCAGTTACTCGAGACAGGGAGGCAATCAGCCCCAGCATTTT.

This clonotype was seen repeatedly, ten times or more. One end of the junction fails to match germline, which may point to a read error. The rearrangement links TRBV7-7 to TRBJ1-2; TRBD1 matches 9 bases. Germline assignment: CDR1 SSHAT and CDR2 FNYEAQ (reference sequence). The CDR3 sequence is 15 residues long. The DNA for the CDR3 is TGTGCTAGCAGCCTGAACAGGGGGCTCTACTATGGCTACACCTTC. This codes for CASSLNRGLYYGYTF.

In DNA, the CDR3 is TGTGCCAGCAGCCCCAGTCGGGCCACTGAAGCTTTCTTT. This gives the protein CASSPSRATEAFF. V and J are TRBV7-2 and TRBJ1-1, with D uncertain. V was cut by 5 bases and J by 4 bases, with 11 bases left in between. The CDR3 has 13 amino acids. Germline CDR1 and CDR2: SGHTA and FQGNSA.